This is a list of T cell receptor beta chains from one sample in a study of blood T cell repertoires in COVID-19. Generated by immunoSEQ multiplex PCR, the TCRdb table keeps only in-frame clones and is missing some. The sample lists about 260,000 clones, around 87% seen once, with approximately 2.2% in the top ten. Sequenced: peripheral blood. These TCRs come from a woman between 50 and 59 years old with acute or convalescent COVID-19. Each CDR3 is given with its conserved first and last residue. The order of the fields is clone size, V gene, D gene, J gene, CDR3 protein, CDR3 DNA. D genes are given only for firm matches. Expanded clones get a size class; other rows say once, few or many, or leave the size out.

NA,TRBV11-2,TRBD1,TRBJ2-7,CASSPLMGTGSEQYF,TGTGCCAGCAGCCCCTTAATGGGGACAGGGAGCGAGCAGTACTTC
NA,TRBV7-9,NA,TRBJ2-7,CASSSTDSYEQYF,TGTGCCAGCAGCTCGACAGACTCCTACGAGCAGTACTTC
NA,TRBV4-1,NA,TRBJ1-4,CASSRSEVTNEKLFF,TGCGCCAGCAGCCGCAGTGAAGTGACTAATGAAAAACTGTTTTTT
NA,TRBV30,NA,TRBJ2-7,CAWSVHRSYEQYF,TGTGCCTGGAGTGTACACAGGTCCTACGAGCAGTACTTC
NA,TRBV4-3,NA,TRBJ2-2,CASSWRETGELFF,TGCGCCAGCAGCTGGAGGGAGACCGGGGAGCTGTTTTTT
few,TRBV7-3,NA,TRBJ1-2,CASSQGGADGYTF,TGTGCCAGCAGCCAAGGAGGAGCAGATGGCTACACCTTC
few,TRBV7-3,NA,TRBJ1-1,CASSLGRGNTEAFF,TGTGCCAGCAGCTTAGGTCGGGGGAACACTGAAGCTTTCTTT
once,TRBV11-2,TRBD1,TRBJ2-5,CASSRQGITMETQYF,TGTGCCAGCAGCCGACAGGGGATTACGATGGAGACCCAGTACTTC
NA,TRBV24-1,NA,TRBJ2-1,CATSDNLREQFF,TGTGCCACCAGTGATAACCTCAGGGAGCAGTTCTTC
NA,TRBV3-1/TRBV3-2,TRBD2,TRBJ2-1,CASSQDYRTSGPNEQFF,TGTGCCAGCAGCCAAGATTATCGGACTAGCGGCCCCAATGAGCAGTTCTTC
NA,TRBV6-5,NA,TRBJ2-2,CASNKQGGTGELFF,TGTGCCAGCAACAAACAGGGGGGGACCGGGGAGCTGTTTTTT
NA,TRBV4-3,NA,TRBJ1-6,CASSQDPGQINNSPLHF,TGCGCCAGCAGCCAAGATCCCGGACAGATAAATAATTCACCCCTCCACTTT
NA,TRBV19,TRBD1,TRBJ1-2,CASSITGGDYGYTF,TGTGCCAGTAGTATCACAGGGGGTGACTATGGCTACACCTTC
NA,TRBV6-1,TRBD2,TRBJ2-2,CASSEAFRTSGYTGELFF,TGTGCCAGCAGTGAAGCGTTCAGGACTAGCGGGTACACCGGGGAGCTGTTTTTT
once,TRBV7-2,TRBD1,TRBJ2-3,CASRDRWGSDTQYF,TGTGCCAGCAGGGACAGGTGGGGGTCAGATACGCAGTATTTT
NA,TRBV7-3,NA,TRBJ1-1,CASSPSGGRSLAFF,TGTGCCAGCAGCCCCAGCGGGGGCCGATCGCTAGCTTTCTTT
once,TRBV27,NA,TRBJ1-1,CASSIMRRFGPNTEAFF,TGTGCCAGCAGCATAATGCGCAGGTTCGGCCCTAACACTGAAGCTTTCTTT